This T cell receptor (beta chain) was observed in a study of blood T cell repertoires in COVID-19. Background on the study: Samples representing acute and convalescent COVID-19 were sourced from the United States, Italy and Spain. PBMCs, B-cell-depleted T cells, or T cells were the source of the cDNA or gDNA that made up the material.

Measured with immunoSEQ multiplex PCR; TCRdb has only the in-frame clones, and not every one. This table has approximately 430,000 clones, about nine tenths appearing once. The CDR3 contains 18 residues. V dropped 4 bases and J dropped 4; count of bases not matched to a gene: 13. Germline V gene sequence: CDR1 LNHDA, CDR2 SQIVND (reference sequence). Sequencing input: peripheral blood. This TCR was sampled from a woman in her twenties or thirties with active or convalescent COVID-19. This chain joins TRBV19 and TRBJ1-1; 12 bases match TRBD1. CDR3 in DNA: TGTGCCAGTAGTACGAGGTACCGGGACAGGGGGCGGAGCACTGAAGCTTTCTTT. This encodes CASSTRYRDRGRSTEAFF.